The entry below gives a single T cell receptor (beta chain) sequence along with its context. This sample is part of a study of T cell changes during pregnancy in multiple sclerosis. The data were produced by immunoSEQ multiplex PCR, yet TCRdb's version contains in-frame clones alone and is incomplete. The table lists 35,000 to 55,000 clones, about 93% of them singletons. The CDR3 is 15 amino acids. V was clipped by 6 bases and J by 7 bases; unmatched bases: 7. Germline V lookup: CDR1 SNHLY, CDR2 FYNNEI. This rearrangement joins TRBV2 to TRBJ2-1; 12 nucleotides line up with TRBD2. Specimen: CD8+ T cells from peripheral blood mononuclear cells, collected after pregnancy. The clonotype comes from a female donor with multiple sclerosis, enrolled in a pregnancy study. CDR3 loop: CASRSTSGSLNEQFF. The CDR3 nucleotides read TGTGCCAGCAGGTCGACTAGCGGGAGCTTAAATGAGCAGTTCTTC.